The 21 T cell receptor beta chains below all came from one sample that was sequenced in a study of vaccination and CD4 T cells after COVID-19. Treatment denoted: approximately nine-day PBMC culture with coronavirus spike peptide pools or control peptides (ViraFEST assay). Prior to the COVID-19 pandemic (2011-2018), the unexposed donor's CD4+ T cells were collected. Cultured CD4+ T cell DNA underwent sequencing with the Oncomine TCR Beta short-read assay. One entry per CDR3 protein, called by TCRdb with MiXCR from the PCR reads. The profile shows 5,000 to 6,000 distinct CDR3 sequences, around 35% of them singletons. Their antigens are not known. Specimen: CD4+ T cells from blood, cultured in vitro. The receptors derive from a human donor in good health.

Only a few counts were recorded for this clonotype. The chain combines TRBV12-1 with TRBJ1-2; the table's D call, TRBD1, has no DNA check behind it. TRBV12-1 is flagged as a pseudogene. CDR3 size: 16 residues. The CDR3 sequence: CASSFVRTGGAGGYTF. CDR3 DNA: TGTGCCAGCAGCTTTGTTCGTACAGGGGGCGCGGGGGGCTACACCTTC.

For the CDR3, the DNA is TGTGCCAGCAGCATACGAAGGGGGAGTCATGATTATAGCAATCAGCCCCAGCATTTT. It encodes CASSIRRGSHDYSNQPQHF. This chain links TRBV7-8 with TRBJ1-5; tentatively, D is TRBD1 (6 bases). CDR1 and CDR2 (germline): SGHVS, FQNEAQ. Trimming removed 5 bases at V and 0 bases at J, with 23 bases between. CDR3 length: 19 amino acids.

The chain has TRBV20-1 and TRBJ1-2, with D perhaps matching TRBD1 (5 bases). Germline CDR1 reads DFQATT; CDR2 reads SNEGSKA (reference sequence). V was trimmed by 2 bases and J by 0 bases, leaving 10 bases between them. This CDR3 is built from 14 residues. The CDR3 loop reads CSARMDTSNYGYTF. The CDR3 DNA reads TGCAGTGCTAGAATGGACACCTCTAACTATGGCTACACCTTC.

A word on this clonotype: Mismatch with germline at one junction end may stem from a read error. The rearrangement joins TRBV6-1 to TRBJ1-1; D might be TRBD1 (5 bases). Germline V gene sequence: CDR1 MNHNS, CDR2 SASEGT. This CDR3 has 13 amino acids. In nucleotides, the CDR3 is TGTGCCAGCAGACGACAGCTGAACACTGGAGCTTTCTTT. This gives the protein CASRRQLNTGAFF.

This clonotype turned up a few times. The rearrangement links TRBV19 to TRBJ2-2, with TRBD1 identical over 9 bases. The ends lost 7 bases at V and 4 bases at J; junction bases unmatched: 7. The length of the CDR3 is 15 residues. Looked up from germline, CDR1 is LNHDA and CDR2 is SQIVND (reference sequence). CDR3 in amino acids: CASNPGTGITGELFF. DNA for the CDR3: TGTGCCAGTAATCCCGGGACAGGGATCACCGGGGAGCTGTTTTTT. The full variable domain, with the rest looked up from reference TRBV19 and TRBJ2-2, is DGGITQSPKYLFRKEGQNVTLSCEQNLNHDAMYWYRQDPGQGLRLIYYSQIVNDFQKGDIAEGYSVSREKKESFPLTVTSAQKNPTAFYLCASNPGTGITGELFFGEGSRLTVL.

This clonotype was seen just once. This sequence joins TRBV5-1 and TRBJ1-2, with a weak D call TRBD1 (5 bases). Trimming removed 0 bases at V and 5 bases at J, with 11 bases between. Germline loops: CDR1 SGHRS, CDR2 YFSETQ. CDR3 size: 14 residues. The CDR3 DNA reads TGCGCCAGCAGCTTGGATGGGGCTAGGTATGGCTACACCTTC. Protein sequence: CASSLDGARYGYTF. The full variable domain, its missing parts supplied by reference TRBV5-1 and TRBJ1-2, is KAGVTQTPRYLIKTRGQQVTLSCSPISGHRSVSWYQQTPGQGLQFLFEYFSETQRNKGNFPGRFSGRQFSNSRSEMNVSTLELGDSALYLCASSLDGARYGYTFGSGTRLTVV.

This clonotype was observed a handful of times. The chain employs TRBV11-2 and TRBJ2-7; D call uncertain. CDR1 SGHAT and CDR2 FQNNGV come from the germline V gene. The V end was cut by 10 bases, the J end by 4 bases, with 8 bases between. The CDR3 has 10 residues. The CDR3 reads CAIRPYEQYF. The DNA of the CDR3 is TGTGCCATTCGACCATACGAGCAGTACTTC.

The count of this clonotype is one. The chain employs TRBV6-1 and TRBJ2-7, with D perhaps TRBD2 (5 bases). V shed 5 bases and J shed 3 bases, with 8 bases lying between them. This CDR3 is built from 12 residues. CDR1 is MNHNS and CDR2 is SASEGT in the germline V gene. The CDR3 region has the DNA TGTGCCAGCAGTCATGACTACTACGAGCAGTACTTC. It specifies CASSHDYYEQYF.

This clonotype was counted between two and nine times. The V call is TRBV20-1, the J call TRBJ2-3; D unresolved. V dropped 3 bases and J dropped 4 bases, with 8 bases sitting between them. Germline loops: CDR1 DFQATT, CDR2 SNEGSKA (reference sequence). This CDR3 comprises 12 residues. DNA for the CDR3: TGCAGTGCTAGCTTATTCGCAGATACGCAGTATTTT. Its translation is CSASLFADTQYF.

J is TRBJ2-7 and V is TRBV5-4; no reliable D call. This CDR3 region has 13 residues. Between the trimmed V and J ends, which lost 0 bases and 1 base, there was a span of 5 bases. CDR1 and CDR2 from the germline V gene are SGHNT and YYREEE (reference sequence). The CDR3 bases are TGTGCCAGCAGCTTGGAAAGGTCCTACGAGCAGTACTTC. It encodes CASSLERSYEQYF.

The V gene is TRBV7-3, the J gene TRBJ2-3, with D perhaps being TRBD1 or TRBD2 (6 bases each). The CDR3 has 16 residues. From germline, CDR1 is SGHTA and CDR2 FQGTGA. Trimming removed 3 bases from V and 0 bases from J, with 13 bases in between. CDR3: CASSLRGAQSTDTQYF. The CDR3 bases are TGTGCCAGCAGCTTGAGGGGGGCTCAGAGCACAGATACGCAGTATTTT.

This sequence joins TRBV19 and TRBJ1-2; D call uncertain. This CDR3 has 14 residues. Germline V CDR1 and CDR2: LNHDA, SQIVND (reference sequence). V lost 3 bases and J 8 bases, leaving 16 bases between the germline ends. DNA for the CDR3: TGTGCCAGTAGTATCTCAAGGGCTCCCTGGGGCTACACCTTC. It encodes CASSISRAPWGYTF.

CDR3 residues: CASRSGQGEEYGYTF. CDR3 DNA: TGTGCAAGTCGCTCGGGACAGGGTGAAGAATATGGCTACACCTTC. The V and J genes are TRBV12-2 and TRBJ1-2; the table gives TRBD1 as D, unverified against the DNA. TRBV12-2 has pseudogene status. The CDR3 extends over 15 amino acids.

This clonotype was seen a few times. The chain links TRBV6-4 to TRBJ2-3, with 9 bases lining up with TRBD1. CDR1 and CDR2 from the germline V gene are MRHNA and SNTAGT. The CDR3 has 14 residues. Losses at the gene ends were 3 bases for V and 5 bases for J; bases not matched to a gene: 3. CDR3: CASSETGGGDTQYF. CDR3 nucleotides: TGTGCCAGCAGTGAGACAGGGGGAGGAGATACGCAGTATTTT.

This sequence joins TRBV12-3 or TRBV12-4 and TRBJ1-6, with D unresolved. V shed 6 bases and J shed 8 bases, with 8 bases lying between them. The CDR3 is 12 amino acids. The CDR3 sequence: CASRGPDSPLHF. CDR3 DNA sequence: TGTGCCAGCAGGGGCCCGGATTCACCCCTCCACTTT.

The DNA of the CDR3 is TGTGCCTCATCCGGGGGCCAGCCCCAGCATTTT. It yields the protein CASSGGQPQHF. The rearrangement joins TRBV12-3 or TRBV12-4 to TRBJ1-5; D is perhaps TRBD1 (6 bases). The CDR3 covers 11 residues. V lost 11 bases and J 7 bases, leaving 12 bases between the germline ends.

Here the CDR3 DNA reads TGTGCCAGCAACACTGGAGGAGAGACCCAGTACTTC. Its protein product is CASNTGGETQYF. The chain has TRBV16 and TRBJ2-5; maybe TRBD2 (5 bases). Germline-derived CDR1 and CDR2 are KGHSY and FQNENV. This CDR3 comprises 12 residues. Trimming removed 7 bases from V and 4 bases from J, with 10 bases in between.

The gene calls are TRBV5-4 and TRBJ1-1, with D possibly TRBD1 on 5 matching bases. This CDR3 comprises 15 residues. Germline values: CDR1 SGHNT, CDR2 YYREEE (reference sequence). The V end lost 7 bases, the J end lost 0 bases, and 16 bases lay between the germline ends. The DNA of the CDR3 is TGTGCCAGCCGCGCGGGGGGAGCGATGAACACTGAAGCTTTCTTT. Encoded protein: CASRAGGAMNTEAFF.

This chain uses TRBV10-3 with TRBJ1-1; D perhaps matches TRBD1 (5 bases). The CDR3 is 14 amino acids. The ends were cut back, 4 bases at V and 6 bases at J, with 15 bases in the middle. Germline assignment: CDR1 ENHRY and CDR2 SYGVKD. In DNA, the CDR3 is TGTGCCATCAGTGGGAGAGGGACGGAGGCTGAAGCTTTCTTT. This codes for CAISGRGTEAEAFF.

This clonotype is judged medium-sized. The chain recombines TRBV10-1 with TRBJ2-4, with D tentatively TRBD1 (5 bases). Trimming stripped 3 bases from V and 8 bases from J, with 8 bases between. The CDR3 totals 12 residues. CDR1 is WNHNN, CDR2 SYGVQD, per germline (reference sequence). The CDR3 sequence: CASSDRADIQYF. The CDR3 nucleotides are TGCGCCAGCAGTGACAGGGCAGACATTCAGTACTTC.

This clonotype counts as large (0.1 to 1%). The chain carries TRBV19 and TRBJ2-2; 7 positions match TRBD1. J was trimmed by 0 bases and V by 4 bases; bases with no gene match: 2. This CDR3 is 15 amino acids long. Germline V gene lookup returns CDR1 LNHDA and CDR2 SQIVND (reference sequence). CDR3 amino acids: CASSTGTANTGELFF. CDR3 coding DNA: TGTGCCAGTAGTACCGGGACAGCGAACACCGGGGAGCTGTTTTTT.